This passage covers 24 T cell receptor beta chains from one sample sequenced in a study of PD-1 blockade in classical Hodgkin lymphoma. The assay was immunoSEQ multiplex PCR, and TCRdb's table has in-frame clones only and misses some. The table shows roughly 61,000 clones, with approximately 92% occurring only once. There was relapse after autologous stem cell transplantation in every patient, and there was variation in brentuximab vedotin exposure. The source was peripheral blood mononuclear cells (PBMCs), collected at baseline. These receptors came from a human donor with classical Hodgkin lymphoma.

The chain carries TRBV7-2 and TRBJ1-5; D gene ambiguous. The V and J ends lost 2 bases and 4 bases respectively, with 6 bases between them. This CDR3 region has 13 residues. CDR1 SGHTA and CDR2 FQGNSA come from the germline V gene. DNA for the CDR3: TGTGCCAGCAGCTTATTCGCAAATCAGCCCCAGCATTTT. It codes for CASSLFANQPQHF.

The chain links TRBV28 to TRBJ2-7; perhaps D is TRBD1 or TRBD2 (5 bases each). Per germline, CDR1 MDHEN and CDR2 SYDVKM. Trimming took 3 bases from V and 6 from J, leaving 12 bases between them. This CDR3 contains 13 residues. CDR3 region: CASSFGAATEQYF. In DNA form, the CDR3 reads TGTGCCAGCAGTTTCGGGGCAGCGACCGAGCAGTACTTC.

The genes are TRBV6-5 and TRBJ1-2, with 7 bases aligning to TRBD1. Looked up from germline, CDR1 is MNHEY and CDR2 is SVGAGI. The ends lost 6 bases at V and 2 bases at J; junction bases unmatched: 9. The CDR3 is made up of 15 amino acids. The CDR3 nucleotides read TGTGCCAGCAGGGATACTCAGGGGGTAAACTATGGCTACACCTTC. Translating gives CASRDTQGVNYGYTF.

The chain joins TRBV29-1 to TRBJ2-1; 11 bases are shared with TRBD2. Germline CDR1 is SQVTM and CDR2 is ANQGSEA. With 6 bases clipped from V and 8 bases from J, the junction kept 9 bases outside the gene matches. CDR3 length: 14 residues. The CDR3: CSVELAGDWYEQFF. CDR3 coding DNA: TGCAGCGTCGAACTAGCGGGGGATTGGTATGAGCAGTTCTTC.

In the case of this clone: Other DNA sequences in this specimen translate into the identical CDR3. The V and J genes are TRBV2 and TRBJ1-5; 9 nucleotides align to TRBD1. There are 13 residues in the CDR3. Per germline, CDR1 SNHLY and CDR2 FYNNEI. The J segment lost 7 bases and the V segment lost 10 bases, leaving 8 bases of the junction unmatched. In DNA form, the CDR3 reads TGTGCCACGAACCGGGACAGGGACCAGCCCCAGCATTTT. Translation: CATNRDRDQPQHF.

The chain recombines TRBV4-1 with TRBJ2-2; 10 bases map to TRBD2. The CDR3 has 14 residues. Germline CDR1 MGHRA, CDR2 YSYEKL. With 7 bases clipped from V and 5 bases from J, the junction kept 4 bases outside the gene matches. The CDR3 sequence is CASTGTSETGELFF. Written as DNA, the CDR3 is TGCGCCAGCACCGGGACTAGCGAAACCGGGGAGCTGTTTTTT.

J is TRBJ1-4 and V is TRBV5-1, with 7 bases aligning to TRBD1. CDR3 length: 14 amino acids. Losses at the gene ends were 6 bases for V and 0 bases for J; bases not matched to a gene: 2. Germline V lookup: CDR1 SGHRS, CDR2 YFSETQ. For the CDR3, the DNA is TGCGCCAGCACGACAGGGTCAACTAATGAAAAACTGTTTTTT. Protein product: CASTTGSTNEKLFF. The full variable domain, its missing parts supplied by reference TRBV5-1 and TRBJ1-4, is KAGVTQTPRYLIKTRGQQVTLSCSPISGHRSVSWYQQTPGQGLQFLFEYFSETQRNKGNFPGRFSGRQFSNSRSEMNVSTLELGDSALYLCASTTGSTNEKLFFGSGTQLSVL.

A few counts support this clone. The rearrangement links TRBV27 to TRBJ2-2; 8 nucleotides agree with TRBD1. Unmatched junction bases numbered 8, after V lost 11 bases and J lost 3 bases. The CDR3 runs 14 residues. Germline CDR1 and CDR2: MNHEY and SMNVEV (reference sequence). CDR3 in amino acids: CASWTGRYTGELFF. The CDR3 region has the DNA TGTGCCTCCTGGACAGGGAGGTACACCGGGGAGCTGTTTTTT.

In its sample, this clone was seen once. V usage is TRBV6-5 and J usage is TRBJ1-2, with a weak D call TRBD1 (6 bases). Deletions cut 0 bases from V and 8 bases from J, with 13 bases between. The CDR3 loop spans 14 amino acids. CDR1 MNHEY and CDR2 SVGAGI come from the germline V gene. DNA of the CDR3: TGTGCCAGCAGTTACTCGGCGGGGGCTGGCGGCTACACCTTC. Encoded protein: CASSYSAGAGGYTF.

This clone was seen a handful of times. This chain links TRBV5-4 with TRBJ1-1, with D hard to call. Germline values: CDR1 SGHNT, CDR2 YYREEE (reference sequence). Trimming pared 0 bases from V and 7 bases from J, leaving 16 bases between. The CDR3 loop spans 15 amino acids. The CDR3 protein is CASSLVPGKENEAFF. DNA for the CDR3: TGTGCCAGCAGCTTGGTTCCGGGTAAGGAGAATGAAGCTTTCTTT.

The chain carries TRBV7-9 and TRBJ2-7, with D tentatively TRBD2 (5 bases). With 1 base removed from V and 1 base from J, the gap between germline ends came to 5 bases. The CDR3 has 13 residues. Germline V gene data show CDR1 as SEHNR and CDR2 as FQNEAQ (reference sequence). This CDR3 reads CASSLGESYEQYF. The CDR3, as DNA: TGTGCCAGCAGCTTAGGGGAGTCCTACGAGCAGTACTTC.

CDR3 coding DNA: TGTGCCAGCAGTGAAGAGTTCAGGGGTAAGACCCAGTACTTC. It specifies CASSEEFRGKTQYF. The V call is TRBV6-1, the J call TRBJ2-5; the D gene is possibly TRBD1 (6 bases). This CDR3 has 14 residues. V lost 1 base to trimming and J lost 6 bases, with 12 bases between them. Germline V CDR1 and CDR2: MNHNS, SASEGT.

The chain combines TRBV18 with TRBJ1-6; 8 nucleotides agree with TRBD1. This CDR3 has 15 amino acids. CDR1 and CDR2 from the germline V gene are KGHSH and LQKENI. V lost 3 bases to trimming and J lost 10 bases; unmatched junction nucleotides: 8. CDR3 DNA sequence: TGTGCCAGCTCACCGACCGGACAGGGCACCTCACCCCTCCACTTT. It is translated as CASSPTGQGTSPLHF.

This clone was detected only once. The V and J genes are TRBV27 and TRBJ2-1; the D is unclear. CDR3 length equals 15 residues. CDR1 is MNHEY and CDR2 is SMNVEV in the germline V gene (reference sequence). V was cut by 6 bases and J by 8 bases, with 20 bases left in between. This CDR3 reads CASSPKVPLGHEQFF. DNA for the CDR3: TGTGCCAGCAGCCCGAAGGTTCCCTTAGGACATGAGCAGTTCTTC.

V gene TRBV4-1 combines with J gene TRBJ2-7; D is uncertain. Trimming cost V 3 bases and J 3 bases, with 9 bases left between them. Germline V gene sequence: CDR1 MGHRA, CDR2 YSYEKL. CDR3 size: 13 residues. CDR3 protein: CASSHMRGYEQYF. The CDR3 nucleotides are TGCGCCAGCAGCCATATGAGAGGCTACGAGCAGTACTTC.

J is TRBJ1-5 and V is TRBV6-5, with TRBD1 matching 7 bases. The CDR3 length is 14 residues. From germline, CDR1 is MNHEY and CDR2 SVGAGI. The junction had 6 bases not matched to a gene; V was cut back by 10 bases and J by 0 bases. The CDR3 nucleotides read TGTGCCACCCGGACAGGTTATAGCAATCAGCCCCAGCATTTT. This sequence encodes CATRTGYSNQPQHF.

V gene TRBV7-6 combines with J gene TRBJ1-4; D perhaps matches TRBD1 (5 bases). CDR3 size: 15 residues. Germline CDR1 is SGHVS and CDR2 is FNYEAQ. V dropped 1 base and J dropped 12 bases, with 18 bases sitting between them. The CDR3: CASSLVEGGRGELFF. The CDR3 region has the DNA TGTGCCAGCAGCTTAGTTGAGGGAGGTAGGGGTGAACTGTTTTTT.

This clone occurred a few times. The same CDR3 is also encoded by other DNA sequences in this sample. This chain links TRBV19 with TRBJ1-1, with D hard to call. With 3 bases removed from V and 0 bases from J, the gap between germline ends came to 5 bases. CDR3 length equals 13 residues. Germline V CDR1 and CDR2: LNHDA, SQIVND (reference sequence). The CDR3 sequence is CASSISVNTEAFF. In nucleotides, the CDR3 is TGTGCCAGTAGTATCTCCGTGAACACTGAAGCTTTCTTT.

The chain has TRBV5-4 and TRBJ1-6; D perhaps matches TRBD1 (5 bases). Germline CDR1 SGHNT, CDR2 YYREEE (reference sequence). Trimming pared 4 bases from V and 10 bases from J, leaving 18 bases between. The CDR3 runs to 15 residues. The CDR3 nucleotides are TGTGCCAGCAGCCTCTCCCGGGGCCATGGATCACCCCTCCACTTT. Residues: CASSLSRGHGSPLHF.

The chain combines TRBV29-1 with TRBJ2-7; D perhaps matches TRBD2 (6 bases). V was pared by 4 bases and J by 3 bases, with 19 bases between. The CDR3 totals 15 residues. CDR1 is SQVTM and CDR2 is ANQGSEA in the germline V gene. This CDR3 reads CSVGDGGGGNYEQYF. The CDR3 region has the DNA TGCAGCGTTGGGGACGGGGGAGGAGGGAACTACGAGCAGTACTTC.

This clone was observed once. CDR3 coding DNA: TGTGCCAGCAGTACCCCGGCTCGGGGAGGGGGCTACACCTTC. It translates to CASSTPARGGGYTF. V gene TRBV6-5 combines with J gene TRBJ1-2; D is ambiguous. This CDR3 region has 14 residues. Trimming took 5 bases from V and 8 from J, leaving 18 bases between them. The germline CDR1 and CDR2 sequences are MNHEY and SVGAGI.

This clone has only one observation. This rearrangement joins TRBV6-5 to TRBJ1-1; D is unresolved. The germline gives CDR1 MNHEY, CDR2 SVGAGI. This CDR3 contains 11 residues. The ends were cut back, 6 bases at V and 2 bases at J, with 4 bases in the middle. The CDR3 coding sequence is TGTGCCAGCAGGGTAAACACTGAAGCTTTCTTT. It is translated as CASRVNTEAFF.

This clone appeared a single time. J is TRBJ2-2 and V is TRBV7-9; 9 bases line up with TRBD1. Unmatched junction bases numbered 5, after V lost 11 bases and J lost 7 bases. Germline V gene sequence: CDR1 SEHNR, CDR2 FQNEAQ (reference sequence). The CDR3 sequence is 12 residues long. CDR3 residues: CAGQGSNGELFF. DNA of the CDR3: TGTGCCGGACAGGGGAGCAACGGGGAGCTGTTTTTT. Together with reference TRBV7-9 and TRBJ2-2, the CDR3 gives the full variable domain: DTGVSQNPRHKITKRGQNVTFRCDPISEHNRLYWYRQTLGQGPEFLTYFQNEAQLEKSRLLSDRFSAERPKGSFSTLEIQRTEQGDSAMYLCAGQGSNGELFFGEGSRLTVL.

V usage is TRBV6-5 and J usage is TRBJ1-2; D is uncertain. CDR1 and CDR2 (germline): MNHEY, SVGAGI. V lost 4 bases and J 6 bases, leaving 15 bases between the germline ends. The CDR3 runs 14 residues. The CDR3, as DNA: TGTGCCAGCAGTTCCATCTTGGCTAAAAATGGCTACACCTTC. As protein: CASSSILAKNGYTF.